A selection of T cell receptor beta chains follows, all from one sample in a study of long-term antiretroviral therapy in people with HIV. Clones were read by immunoSEQ multiplex PCR, and TCRdb kept only the in-frame ones, dropping some. The table has around 39,000 clones, around four fifths seen once. Sample: unsorted PBMCs, taken 1 year after starting antiretroviral therapy. The receptors were sampled from a man in his late teens or twenties with HIV. The CDR3 runs from the conserved cysteine through the conserved F or W. Each record gives: CDR3 protein, V gene, CDR3 length.

CASSPRVSGELFF,TRBV5-1,13
CASGLTRGGNTEAFF,TRBV19,15
CASSTGQATNEKLFF,TRBV7-6,15
CASSLRRGNTEAFF,TRBV27,14
CASSGRLTGAAEAFF,TRBV6-1,15
CASSRQGYPNYGYTF,TRBV5-4,15
CASSERRDGYTF,TRBV2,12
CASSPTTLRSRAGELFF,TRBV9,17
CASSVQQGRDQPQHF,TRBV19,15
CASKSDPLYNEQFF,TRBV7-3,14
CARRTGNTGELFF,TRBV2,13
CASSIDMTVQETQYF,TRBV19,15
CASSLGNEQFF,TRBV5-1,11
CASSLGGGLEAFF,TRBV7-9,13
CASSPQLSSNEKLFF,TRBV27,15
CASSYGLRDTQYF,TRBV6-5,13
CASSQGPSGSYNEQFF,TRBV4-3,16
CATSLSGNYGEQYF,TRBV15,14
CSVEQGATYEQYF,TRBV29-1,13
CASSLEGLASYEQYF,TRBV5-1,15
CASSVDGTSGTYNEQFF,TRBV9,17
CASSTPYRSLGARNTEAFF,TRBV19,19
CASRWGGESTEAFF,TRBV5-6,14
CASSHPGTSSPNEQFF,TRBV4-3,16
CASSLELADGGRYEQYF,TRBV7-9,17
CASRISTDTQYF,TRBV6-1,12
CASRPQGGNYGYTF,TRBV13,14
CASSLTSQGRWEYEQYF,TRBV11-2,17
CASSPGRPVTTNEKLFF,TRBV5-8,17
CASSVENTGELFF,TRBV6-1,13
CASSLAGRGGPDEQFF,TRBV7-9,16
CASSEFPGMNTEAFF,TRBV2,15
CSAEPQGVGTEAFF,TRBV29-1,14
CASSNQPQHF,TRBV28,10
CASSTGTGLMNTEAFF,TRBV5-8,16